This TCR beta chain is from a study of response to subunit inactivated influenza vaccine. Study-wide results and limits: Every seasonal influenza vaccination brings in few new T cells, the authors suggested.

This clonotype was seen many times. Its antigen is unidentified. The CDR3 runs 14 residues. V lost 2 bases and J lost 1, with 10 bases in between. Germline CDR1 and CDR2: SQVTM and ANQGSEA. MiXCR, applied by TCRdb to the RT-PCR reads, yields one record per CDR3 protein. The table records approximately 170,000 distinct CDR3 sequences, approximately 15% of them present only once. The starting material was CD8+ T cells sorted from PBMCs, obtained around 5 days after vaccination. This chain connects TRBV29-1 to TRBJ2-3; D may be TRBD2 (7 bases). This TCR derives from a middle-aged man who received an inactivated influenza vaccine. CDR3: CSVETGGRTDTQYF. In nucleotides, the CDR3 is TGCAGCGTTGAAACGGGGGGCCGCACAGATACGCAGTATTTT.